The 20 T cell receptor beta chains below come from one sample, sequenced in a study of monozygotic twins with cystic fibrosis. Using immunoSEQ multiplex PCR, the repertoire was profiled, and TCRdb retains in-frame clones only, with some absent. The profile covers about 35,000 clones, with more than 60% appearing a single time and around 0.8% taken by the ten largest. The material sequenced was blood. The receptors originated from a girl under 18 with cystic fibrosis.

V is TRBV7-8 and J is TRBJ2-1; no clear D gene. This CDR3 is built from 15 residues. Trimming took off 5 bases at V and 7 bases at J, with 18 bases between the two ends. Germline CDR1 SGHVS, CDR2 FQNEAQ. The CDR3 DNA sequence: TGTGCCAGCAGCCCAAATGCCGCCAGATATAATGAGCAGTTCTTC. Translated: CASSPNAARYNEQFF.

The CDR3 nucleotides are TGTGCCAGCAGCCCCCGGGGAAGTGGAAACACCATATATTTT. As protein: CASSPRGSGNTIYF. This rearrangement joins TRBV7-6 to TRBJ1-3; no clear D. The germline gives CDR1 SGHVS, CDR2 FNYEAQ. This CDR3 has 14 residues. Trimming removed 5 bases at V and 3 bases at J, with 11 bases between.

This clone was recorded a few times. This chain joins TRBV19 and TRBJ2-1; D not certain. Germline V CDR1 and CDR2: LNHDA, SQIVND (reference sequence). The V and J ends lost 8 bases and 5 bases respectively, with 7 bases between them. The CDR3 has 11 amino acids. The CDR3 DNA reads TGTGCCAGTGAAGAGAACAATGAGCAGTTCTTC. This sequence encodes CASEENNEQFF.

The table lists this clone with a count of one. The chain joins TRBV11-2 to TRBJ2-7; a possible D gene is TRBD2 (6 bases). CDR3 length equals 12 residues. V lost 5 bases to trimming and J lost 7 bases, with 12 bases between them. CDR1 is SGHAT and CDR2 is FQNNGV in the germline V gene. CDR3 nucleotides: TGTGCCAGCAGCCTCGGACGGGAGGAGCAGTACTTC. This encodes CASSLGREEQYF.

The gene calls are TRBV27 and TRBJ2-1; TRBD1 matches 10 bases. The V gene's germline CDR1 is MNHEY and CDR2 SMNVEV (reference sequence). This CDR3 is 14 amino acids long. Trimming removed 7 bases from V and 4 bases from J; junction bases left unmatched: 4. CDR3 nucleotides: TGTGCCAGCAACAAGGGACAGGGGTACAATGAGCAGTTCTTC. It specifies CASNKGQGYNEQFF.

CDR3 sequence reads: CASSIPSGSSTDTQYF. The CDR3 nucleotides read TGCGCCAGCAGCATCCCTAGCGGATCTAGCACAGATACGCAGTATTTT. The gene calls are TRBV5-1 and TRBJ2-3; TRBD2 matches 7 bases. The length of the CDR3 is 16 residues. Germline assignment: CDR1 SGHRS and CDR2 YFSETQ. V shed 4 bases, J shed 0 bases, and the junction held 8 bases outside the gene matches.

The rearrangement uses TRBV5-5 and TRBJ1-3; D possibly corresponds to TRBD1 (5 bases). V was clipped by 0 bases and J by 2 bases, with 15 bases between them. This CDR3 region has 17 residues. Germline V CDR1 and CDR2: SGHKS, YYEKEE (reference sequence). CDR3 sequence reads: CASSLDIRVQAGNTIYF. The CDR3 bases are TGTGCCAGCAGCTTGGACATCAGGGTTCAGGCTGGAAACACCATATATTTT.

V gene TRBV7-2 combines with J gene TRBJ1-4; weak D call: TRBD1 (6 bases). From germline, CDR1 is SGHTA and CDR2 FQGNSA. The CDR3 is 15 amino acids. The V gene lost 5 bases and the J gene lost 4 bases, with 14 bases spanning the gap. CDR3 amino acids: CASSATGLSNEKLFF. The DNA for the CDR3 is TGTGCCAGCAGCGCTACAGGGTTGAGTAATGAAAAACTGTTTTTT.

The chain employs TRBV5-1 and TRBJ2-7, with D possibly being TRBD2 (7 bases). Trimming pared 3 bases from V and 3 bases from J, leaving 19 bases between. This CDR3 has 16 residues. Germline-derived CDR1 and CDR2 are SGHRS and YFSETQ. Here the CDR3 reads CASSWGLAENLYEQYF. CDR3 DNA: TGCGCCAGCAGCTGGGGGCTAGCGGAGAACCTCTACGAGCAGTACTTC.

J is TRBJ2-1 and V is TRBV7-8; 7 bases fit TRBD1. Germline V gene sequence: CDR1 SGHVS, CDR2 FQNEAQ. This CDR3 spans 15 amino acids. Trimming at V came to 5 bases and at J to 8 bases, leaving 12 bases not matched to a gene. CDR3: CASSPRTGIVDEQFF. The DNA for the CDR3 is TGTGCCAGCAGCCCTCGGACAGGTATAGTAGATGAGCAGTTCTTC.

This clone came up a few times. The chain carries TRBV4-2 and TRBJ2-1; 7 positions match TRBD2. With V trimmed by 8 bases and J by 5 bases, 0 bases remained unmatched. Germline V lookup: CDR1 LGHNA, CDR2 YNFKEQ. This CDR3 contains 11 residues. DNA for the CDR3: TGTGCCAGCCGGGGGGACAATGAGCAGTTCTTC. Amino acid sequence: CASRGDNEQFF.

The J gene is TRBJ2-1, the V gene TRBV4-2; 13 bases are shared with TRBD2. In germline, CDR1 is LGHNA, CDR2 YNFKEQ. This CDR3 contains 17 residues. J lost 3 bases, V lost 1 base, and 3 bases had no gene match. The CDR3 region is CASSQGTSGSNYNEQFF. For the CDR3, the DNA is TGTGCCAGCAGCCAAGGGACTAGCGGGAGTAACTACAATGAGCAGTTCTTC.

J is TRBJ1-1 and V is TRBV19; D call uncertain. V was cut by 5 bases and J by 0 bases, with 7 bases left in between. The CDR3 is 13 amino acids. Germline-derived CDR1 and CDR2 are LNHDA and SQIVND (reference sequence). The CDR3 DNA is TGTGCCAGTAGTTCAGGTATGAACACTGAAGCTTTCTTT. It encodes CASSSGMNTEAFF.

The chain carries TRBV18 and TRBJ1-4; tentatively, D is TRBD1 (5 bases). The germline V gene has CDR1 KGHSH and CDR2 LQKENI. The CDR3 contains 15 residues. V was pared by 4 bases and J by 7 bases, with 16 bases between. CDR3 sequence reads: CASSRQRQYAEKLFF. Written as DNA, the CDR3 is TGTGCCAGCTCACGACAACGACAGTATGCTGAAAAACTGTTTTTT.

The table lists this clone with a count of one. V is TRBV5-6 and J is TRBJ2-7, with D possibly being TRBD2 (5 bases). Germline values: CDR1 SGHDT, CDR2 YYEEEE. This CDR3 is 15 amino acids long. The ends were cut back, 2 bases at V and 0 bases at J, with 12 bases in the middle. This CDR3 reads CASSFGLEGSYEQYV. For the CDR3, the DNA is TGTGCCAGCAGCTTCGGTCTAGAGGGCTCCTACGAGCAGTACGTC.

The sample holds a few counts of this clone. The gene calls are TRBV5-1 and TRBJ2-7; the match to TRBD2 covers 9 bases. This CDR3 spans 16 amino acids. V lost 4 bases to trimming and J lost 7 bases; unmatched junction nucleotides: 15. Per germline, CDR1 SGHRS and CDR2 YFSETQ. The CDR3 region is CASSGSLLREGGEQYF. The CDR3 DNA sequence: TGCGCCAGCAGCGGAAGTTTGCTGCGGGAGGGGGGTGAGCAGTACTTC.

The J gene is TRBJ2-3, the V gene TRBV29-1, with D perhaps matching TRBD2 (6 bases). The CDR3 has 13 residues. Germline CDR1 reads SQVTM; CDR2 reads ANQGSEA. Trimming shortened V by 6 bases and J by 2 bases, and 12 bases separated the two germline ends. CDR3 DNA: TGCAGCGTAGCCGGGACTTACACAGATACGCAGTATTTT. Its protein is CSVAGTYTDTQYF.

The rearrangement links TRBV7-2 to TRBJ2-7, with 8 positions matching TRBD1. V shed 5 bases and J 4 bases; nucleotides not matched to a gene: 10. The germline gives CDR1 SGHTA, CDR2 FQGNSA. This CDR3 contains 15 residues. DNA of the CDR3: TGTGCCAGCAGCCAAGGGTCAGGGGGCTTTTACGAGCAGTACGTC. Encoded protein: CASSQGSGGFYEQYV.

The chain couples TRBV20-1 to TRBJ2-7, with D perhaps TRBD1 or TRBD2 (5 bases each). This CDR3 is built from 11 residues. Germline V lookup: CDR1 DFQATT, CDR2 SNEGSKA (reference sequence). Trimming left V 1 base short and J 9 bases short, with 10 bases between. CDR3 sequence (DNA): TGCAGTGCTAGAGCGGGACCTGGGCAGTACGTC. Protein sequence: CSARAGPGQYV.

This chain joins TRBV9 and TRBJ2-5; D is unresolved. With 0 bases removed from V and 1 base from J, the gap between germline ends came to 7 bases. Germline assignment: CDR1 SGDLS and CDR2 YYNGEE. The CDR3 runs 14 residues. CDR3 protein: CASSVEGLQETQYF. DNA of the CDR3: TGTGCCAGCAGCGTAGAGGGCCTCCAAGAGACCCAGTACTTC.